This entry describes one T cell receptor beta chain. Its antigen is not identified. This sample stems from a study of T cells and Merkel cell carcinoma outcomes. Study conclusions and caveats: In Merkel cell carcinoma, repertoire and T-cell density reportedly predicted outcomes.

Profiling relied on immunoSEQ multiplex PCR, and the TCRdb table lists in-frame clones only, not all of them. Here the sample spans about 15,000 clones, around 87% being singletons. This CDR3 comprises 15 residues. V lost 3 bases, J lost 2 bases, and 11 bases lay in between. CDR1 is KGHSH and CDR2 is LQKENI in the germline V gene. The material sequenced was tumor tissue from Merkel cell carcinoma. The genes are TRBV18 and TRBJ2-4; D may be TRBD1 (6 bases). The sequence came from a human donor with Merkel cell carcinoma. For the CDR3, the DNA is TGTGCCAGCTCACCTATTACAGGGACCAAAAACATTCAGTACTTC. This encodes CASSPITGTKNIQYF.